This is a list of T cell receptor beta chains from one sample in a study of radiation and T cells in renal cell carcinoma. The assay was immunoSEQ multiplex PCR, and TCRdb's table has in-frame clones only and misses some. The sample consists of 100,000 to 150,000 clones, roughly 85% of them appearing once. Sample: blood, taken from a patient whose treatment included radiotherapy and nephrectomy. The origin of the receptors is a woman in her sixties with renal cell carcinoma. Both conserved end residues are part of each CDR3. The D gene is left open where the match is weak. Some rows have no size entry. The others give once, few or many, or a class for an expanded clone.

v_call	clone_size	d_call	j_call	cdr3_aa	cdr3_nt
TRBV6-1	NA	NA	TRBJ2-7	CASTQTSRTLEQYF	TGTGCCAGCACCCAGACATCTAGGACACTCGAGCAGTACTTC
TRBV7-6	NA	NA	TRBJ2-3	CASSRNGGEGTQYF	TGTGCCAGCAGCCGGAACGGGGGAGAGGGCACGCAGTATTTT
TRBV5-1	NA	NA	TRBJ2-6	CASGVQGLRSGANVLTF	TGCGCCAGCGGGGTACAGGGTCTCCGCTCTGGGGCCAACGTCCTGACTTTC
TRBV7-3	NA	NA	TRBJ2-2	CASSPEWGELFF	TGTGCCAGCAGCCCCGAATGGGGGGAGCTGTTTTTT
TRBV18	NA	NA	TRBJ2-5	CASSPPTQETQYF	TGTGCCAGCTCACCACCGACTCAAGAGACCCAGTACTTC
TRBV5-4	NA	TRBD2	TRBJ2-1	CASSLGGSYNEQFF	TGTGCCAGCAGCTTGGGCGGGAGCTACAATGAGCAGTTCTTC
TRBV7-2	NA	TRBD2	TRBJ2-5	CASSLNLAGGRETQYF	TGTGCCAGCAGCTTAAACCTAGCGGGAGGACGAGAGACCCAGTACTTC
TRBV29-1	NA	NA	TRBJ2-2	CSVGGHANTGELFF	TGCAGCGTTGGGGGACACGCGAACACCGGGGAGCTGTTTTTT
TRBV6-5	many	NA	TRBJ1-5	CASSYSNSNQPQHF	TGTGCCAGCAGTTACAGCAATAGCAATCAGCCCCAGCATTTT
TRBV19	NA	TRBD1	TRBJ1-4	CASTQQGARGKLFF	TGTGCCAGTACCCAACAGGGGGCTCGAGGAAAACTGTTTTTT
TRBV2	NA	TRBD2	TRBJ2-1	CASRLSGGAGNEQFF	TGTGCCAGCAGGCTAAGCGGGGGGGCGGGAAATGAGCAGTTCTTC
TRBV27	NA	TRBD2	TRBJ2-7	CASSPSGAYEQYF	TGTGCCAGCAGTCCTAGCGGTGCCTACGAGCAGTACTTC
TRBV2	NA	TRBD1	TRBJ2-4	CAWGQLLAKNIQYF	TGTGCCTGGGGACAGCTACTAGCCAAAAACATTCAGTACTTC
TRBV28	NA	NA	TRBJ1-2	CASSPGTARANYGYTF	TGTGCCAGCAGCCCCGGGACGGCCCGAGCTAACTATGGCTACACCTTC
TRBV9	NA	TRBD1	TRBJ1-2	CASSAQGEGYGYTF	TGTGCCAGCAGCGCGCAGGGGGAGGGTTATGGCTACACCTTC
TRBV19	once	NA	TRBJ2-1	CASSIGGASEQFF	TGTGCCAGTAGTATAGGGGGGGCGTCTGAGCAGTTCTTC
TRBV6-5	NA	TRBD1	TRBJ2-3	CASSSGQVMFDTQYF	TGTGCCAGCAGTTCAGGACAGGTTATGTTTGATACGCAGTATTTT
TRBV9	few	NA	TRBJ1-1	CASSVLQENTEAFF	TGTGCCAGCAGCGTACTACAGGAGAACACTGAAGCTTTCTTT
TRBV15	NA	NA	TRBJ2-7	CATSRYGTDAYEQYF	TGTGCCACCAGCAGATATGGGACTGACGCCTACGAGCAGTACTTC
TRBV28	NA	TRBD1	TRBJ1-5	CASIGQVNQPQHF	TGTGCCAGTATCGGACAGGTCAATCAGCCCCAGCATTTT
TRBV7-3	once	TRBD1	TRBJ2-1	CASSRQGNNEQFF	TGTGCCAGCAGCCGACAGGGGAACAATGAGCAGTTCTTC
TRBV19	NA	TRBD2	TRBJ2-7	CASSPSGNSYEQYF	TGTGCCAGTAGCCCTAGCGGGAACTCCTACGAGCAGTACTTC
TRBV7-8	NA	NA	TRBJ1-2	CASSLRDGHVNYGYTF	TGTGCCAGCAGCTTAAGGGACGGACACGTCAACTATGGCTACACCTTC
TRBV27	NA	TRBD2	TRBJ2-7	CASRGGYAYEQYF	TGTGCCAGCAGGGGAGGGTACGCCTACGAGCAGTACTTC